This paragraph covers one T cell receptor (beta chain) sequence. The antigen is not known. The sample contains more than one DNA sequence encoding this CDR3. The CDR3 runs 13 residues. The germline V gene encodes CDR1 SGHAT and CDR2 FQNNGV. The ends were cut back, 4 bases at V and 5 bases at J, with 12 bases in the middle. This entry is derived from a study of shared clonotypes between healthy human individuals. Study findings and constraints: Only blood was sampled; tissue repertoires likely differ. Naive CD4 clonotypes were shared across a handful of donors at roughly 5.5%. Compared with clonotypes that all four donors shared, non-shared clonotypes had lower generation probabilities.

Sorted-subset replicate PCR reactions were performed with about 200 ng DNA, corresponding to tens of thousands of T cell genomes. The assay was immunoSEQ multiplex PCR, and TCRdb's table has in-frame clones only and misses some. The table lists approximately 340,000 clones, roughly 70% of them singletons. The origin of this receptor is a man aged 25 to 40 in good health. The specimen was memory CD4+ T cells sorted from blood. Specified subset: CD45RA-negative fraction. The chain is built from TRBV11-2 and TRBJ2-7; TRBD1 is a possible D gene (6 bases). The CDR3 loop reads CASSSQSGDEQYF. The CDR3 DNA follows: TGTGCCAGCAGCTCCCAATCAGGGGACGAGCAGTACTTC.